Following are 27 T cell receptor beta chains from one sample sequenced in a study of follicular helper T cells after annual influenza vaccination (dated by TCRdb to 2015 to 2018). Library preparation used the immunoSEQ multiplex PCR assay. TCRdb provides this immuneACCESS table in a form limited to in-frame rearrangements. Some clones are lacking; in checked studies, under half of them reflect an unresolved V gene, and why the rest are absent is not known. The sample data list roughly 9,900 clones, and approximately 84% of these were observed just once. The top ten clonotypes cover around 0.57% of the sample. Sample time point, as interpreted from the label and publication: 2013-2014 season, 7 days after vaccination. This specimen consisted of CXCR5- memory CD4+ T cells sorted from blood, obtained 7 days after influenza vaccination. The cell subset or site label corresponds to: CXCR5- memory CD4 T cells. The receptor source for this set is an adult who received the influenza vaccine.

V and J are TRBV28 and TRBJ2-7; D gene uncertain. The CDR3 loop spans 12 amino acids. Trimming left V 3 bases short and J 1 base short, with 4 bases between. Germline CDR1 MDHEN, CDR2 SYDVKM. CDR3 in amino acids: CASSLQSYEQYF. The CDR3 region has the DNA TGTGCCAGCAGTTTGCAGTCCTACGAGCAGTACTTC.

V gene TRBV28 combines with J gene TRBJ1-5; TRBD1 might be the D (5 bases). CDR3 length: 15 amino acids. Per germline, CDR1 MDHEN and CDR2 SYDVKM. Trimming removed 10 bases at V and 7 bases at J, with 23 bases between. As DNA, the CDR3 is TGTGCCACCAAGGCCATCGCAATCGGGGGACAGCCCCAGCATTTT. Translated, it gives CATKAIAIGGQPQHF. Supplemented by reference TRBV28 and TRBJ1-5, the full variable domain reads DVKVTQSSRYLVKRTGEKVFLECVQDMDHENMFWYRQDPGLGLRLIYFSYDVKMKEKGDIPEGYSVSREKKERFSLILESASTNQTSMYLCATKAIAIGGQPQHFGDGTRLSIL.

The chain joins TRBV7-8 to TRBJ1-3; 12 nucleotides line up with TRBD1. The CDR3 has 18 residues. Germline trimming cut 2 bases from V and 2 bases from J; bases unmatched to any gene: 7. Germline values: CDR1 SGHVS, CDR2 FQNEAQ. In DNA, the CDR3 is TGTGCCAGCAGCTTACAGTCCGGGACAGGGGGCCCTGGAAACACCATATATTTT. Protein product: CASSLQSGTGGPGNTIYF. Full variable domain (missing parts from reference TRBV7-8 and TRBJ1-3): GAGVSQSPRYKVAKRGQDVALRCDPISGHVSLFWYQQALGQGPEFLTYFQNEAQLDKSGLPSDRFFAERPEGSVSTLKIQRTQQEDSAVYLCASSLQSGTGGPGNTIYFGEGSWLTVV.

This sequence joins TRBV5-1 and TRBJ2-1, with D perhaps matching TRBD1 or TRBD2 (6 bases each). The CDR3 consists of 15 residues. Germline V CDR1 and CDR2: SGHRS, YFSETQ. Trimming pared 0 bases from V and 4 bases from J, leaving 11 bases between. As DNA, the CDR3 is TGCGCCAGCAGCTTGGCCCCGGGGGCGTACAATGAGCAGTTCTTC. Protein sequence: CASSLAPGAYNEQFF.

The CDR3 nucleotides read TGTGCCAGCTCAGTCTCGGGACAGGGGGCTTACGAGCAGTACTTC. Translation: CASSVSGQGAYEQYF. The genes are TRBV18 and TRBJ2-7; 12 bases fit TRBD1. Germline V gene data show CDR1 as KGHSH and CDR2 as LQKENI. The CDR3 contains 15 residues. Trimming removed 5 bases from V and 4 bases from J; junction bases left unmatched: 6.

This rearrangement joins TRBV4-2 to TRBJ2-3, with D possibly matching TRBD2 (5 bases). The CDR3 loop spans 16 amino acids. V was clipped by 3 bases and J by 1 base, with 14 bases between them. CDR1 is LGHNA, CDR2 YNFKEQ, per germline. The CDR3 sequence: CASSQRTGVGTDTQYF. DNA of the CDR3: TGTGCCAGCAGCCAGAGGACTGGGGTAGGCACAGATACGCAGTATTTT.

This clone was counted once. V gene TRBV4-1 combines with J gene TRBJ2-5; D may be TRBD1 or TRBD2 (5 bases each). The CDR3 is 17 residues long. Trimming shortened V by 0 bases and J by 1 base, and 15 bases separated the two germline ends. Germline V gene sequence: CDR1 MGHRA, CDR2 YSYEKL. The CDR3 loop is CASSQEPGRGAQETQYF. The CDR3 DNA follows: TGCGCCAGCAGCCAAGAGCCAGGCCGAGGGGCCCAAGAGACCCAGTACTTC.

The V gene is TRBV18, the J gene TRBJ1-2; no firm D call. CDR3 length: 13 residues. The germline gives CDR1 KGHSH, CDR2 LQKENI. V lost 2 bases and J 2 bases, leaving 6 bases between the germline ends. CDR3 sequence (DNA): TGTGCCAGCTCACCAATGGAGAACTATGGCTACACCTTC. Amino acid sequence: CASSPMENYGYTF.

The rearrangement joins TRBV16 to TRBJ1-5; D is undetermined. This CDR3 contains 15 residues. Trimming stripped 3 bases from V and 4 bases from J, with 13 bases between. Per the germline V gene, CDR1 is KGHSY and CDR2 is FQNENV. The CDR3 here is CASSQGVEENQPQHF. The DNA of the CDR3 is TGTGCCAGCAGCCAGGGTGTGGAGGAAAATCAGCCCCAGCATTTT.

V usage is TRBV6-6 and J usage is TRBJ1-5; D may be TRBD1 (6 bases). V lost 10 bases, J lost 1 base, and 14 bases lay in between. CDR3 length: 14 amino acids. CDR1 is MNHNY, CDR2 SVGAGI, per germline (reference sequence). CDR3 sequence reads: CAIGGRRSNQPQHF. CDR3 bases: TGTGCCATCGGGGGGCGCAGGAGCAATCAGCCCCAGCATTTT.

The chain uses TRBV27 and TRBJ2-7; no clear D gene. The CDR3 has 13 amino acids. Germline V gives CDR1 MNHEY, CDR2 SMNVEV (reference sequence). V was cut by 4 bases and J by 3 bases, with 10 bases left in between. CDR3 nucleotides: TGTGCCAGCAGTTCGTACCCAGGCTACGAGCAGTACTTC. This codes for CASSSYPGYEQYF.

In this sample, this clone turned up a few times. The genes are TRBV5-1 and TRBJ1-5; no clear D gene. The V end lost 0 bases, the J end lost 4 bases, and 5 bases lay between the germline ends. Germline CDR1 SGHRS, CDR2 YFSETQ. The CDR3 has 13 amino acids. The CDR3 sequence is CASSLAENQPQHF. In DNA form, the CDR3 reads TGCGCCAGCAGCTTGGCCGAAAATCAGCCCCAGCATTTT.

This clone was detected a few times. This chain connects TRBV7-9 to TRBJ1-5; D is perhaps TRBD1 (5 bases). Germline V gene sequence: CDR1 SEHNR, CDR2 FQNEAQ (reference sequence). V lost 5 bases and J 0 bases, leaving 8 bases between the germline ends. This CDR3 is 14 amino acids long. The DNA of the CDR3 is TGTGCCAGCAGCCCCGACAGTAGCAATCAGCCCCAGCATTTT. This translates into CASSPDSSNQPQHF.

The chain carries TRBV19 and TRBJ2-1, with D possibly being TRBD2 (6 bases). The CDR3 totals 16 residues. Germline CDR1 and CDR2: LNHDA and SQIVND (reference sequence). V lost 3 bases and J lost 5, with 17 bases in between. CDR3 protein: CASSIDAGTVDNEQFF. The CDR3 DNA reads TGTGCCAGTAGTATCGATGCCGGGACTGTAGACAATGAGCAGTTCTTC.

The chain's CDR3 is CASSSSGITNNEQFF. CDR3 nucleotides: TGTGCCAGCAGCAGTAGCGGGATCACGAACAATGAGCAGTTCTTC. The chain couples TRBV2 to TRBJ2-1; 8 bases agree with TRBD2. The CDR3 length is 15 residues. CDR1 and CDR2 from the germline V gene are SNHLY and FYNNEI. The junction had 9 bases not matched to a gene; V was cut back by 6 bases and J by 5 bases.

The J gene is TRBJ1-3, the V gene TRBV18; the match to TRBD1 covers 9 bases. Germline-derived CDR1 and CDR2 are KGHSH and LQKENI. The V and J ends lost 1 base and 0 bases, in that order; junction bases with no gene match: 10. The CDR3 is made up of 19 amino acids. CDR3 DNA: TGTGCCAGCTCACCACTGGGGACAGGGACCCCCAGCTCTGGAAACACCATATATTTT. As protein: CASSPLGTGTPSSGNTIYF.

The V call is TRBV28, the J call TRBJ1-6; D unresolved. CDR3 length: 15 amino acids. Trimming removed 7 bases from V and 9 bases from J, with 19 bases in between. Looked up from germline, CDR1 is MDHEN and CDR2 is SYDVKM. CDR3 sequence: CASNVGVAAASPLHF. CDR3 bases: TGTGCCAGCAACGTCGGCGTCGCGGCAGCTTCACCCCTCCACTTT.

The chain links TRBV5-3 to TRBJ2-7, with D maybe TRBD2 (6 bases). TRBV5-3 is sorted into the ORF group, with uncertain function. This CDR3 has 14 residues. Trimming pared 6 bases from V and 0 bases from J, leaving 13 bases between. The CDR3, as DNA: TGTGCCAGAACCGAGGGACTGAGCTCCTACGAGCAGTACTTC. Its protein product is CARTEGLSSYEQYF.

J is TRBJ1-1 and V is TRBV5-8; no clear D gene. Between the trimmed V and J ends, which lost 4 bases and 3 bases, there was a span of 16 bases. Germline V lookup: CDR1 SGHTS, CDR2 YDEGEE. This CDR3 is 15 amino acids long. The chain's CDR3 is CASSPLTRRDTEAFF. In DNA form, the CDR3 reads TGTGCCAGCAGCCCCCTTACGCGGAGGGACACTGAAGCTTTCTTT.

V and J are TRBV6-6 and TRBJ2-7, with D unresolved. The V and J ends lost 0 bases and 6 bases respectively, with 9 bases between them. CDR1 and CDR2 from the germline V gene are MNHNY and SVGAGI (reference sequence). This CDR3 contains 13 residues. The CDR3 spells CASSYSISGEQYF. The DNA for the CDR3 is TGTGCCAGCAGTTACTCGATTTCGGGCGAGCAGTACTTC.

The V gene is TRBV5-1, the J gene TRBJ1-3; 8 nucleotides line up with TRBD1. The CDR3 covers 15 residues. The germline CDR1 and CDR2 sequences are SGHRS and YFSETQ. Trimming removed 3 bases from V and 2 bases from J; junction bases left unmatched: 4. The CDR3 region is CASSSQGAAGNTIYF. Written as DNA, the CDR3 is TGCGCCAGCAGCTCCCAGGGGGCCGCTGGAAACACCATATATTTT.

The chain couples TRBV5-4 to TRBJ2-5; TRBD2 aligns across 15 bases. The length of the CDR3 is 16 residues. CDR1 is SGHNT and CDR2 is YYREEE in the germline V gene (reference sequence). V shed 2 bases, J shed 5 bases, and the junction held 4 bases outside the gene matches. CDR3 in amino acids: CASSFGLAGGTETQYF. For the CDR3, the DNA is TGTGCCAGCAGCTTTGGACTAGCGGGAGGGACGGAGACCCAGTACTTC.

V gene TRBV7-9 combines with J gene TRBJ2-3, with D possibly matching TRBD2 (6 bases). CDR1 is SEHNR and CDR2 is FQNEAQ in the germline V gene (reference sequence). This CDR3 is built from 16 residues. The germline V and J ends were trimmed by 3 bases and 2 bases, with 15 bases remaining between them. CDR3 protein: CASSFGSGLHTDTQYF. The CDR3, as DNA: TGTGCCAGCAGCTTCGGTAGCGGACTTCACACAGATACGCAGTATTTT.

The genes are TRBV29-1 and TRBJ2-3, with D hard to call. The germline V and J ends were trimmed by 5 bases and 2 bases, with 8 bases remaining between them. CDR3 length equals 12 residues. Germline-derived CDR1 and CDR2 are SQVTM and ANQGSEA. The CDR3 loop reads CSVRAATDTQYF. The DNA for the CDR3 is TGCAGCGTTAGGGCCGCCACAGATACGCAGTATTTT.

V is TRBV15 and J is TRBJ2-7; 7 bases fit TRBD2. Germline V gene data show CDR1 as LNHNV and CDR2 as YYDKDF (reference sequence). The CDR3 spans 16 residues. Losses at the gene ends were 0 bases for V and 2 bases for J; bases not matched to a gene: 7. CDR3 loop: CATSREGFGLAYEQYF. The CDR3 nucleotides read TGTGCCACCAGCAGAGAGGGTTTTGGACTAGCCTACGAGCAGTACTTC.

The chain carries TRBV19 and TRBJ1-2; TRBD1 aligns across 9 bases. J gave up 3 bases and V 7 bases, and 6 bases lay outside the gene matches. CDR3 length: 14 amino acids. CDR1 is LNHDA, CDR2 SQIVND, per germline (reference sequence). This CDR3 is CASIARDRDYGYTF. The CDR3 DNA reads TGTGCCAGTATAGCCCGGGACAGGGACTATGGCTACACCTTC. The complete variable domain, with remaining parts taken from reference TRBV19 and TRBJ1-2, reads DGGITQSPKYLFRKEGQNVTLSCEQNLNHDAMYWYRQDPGQGLRLIYYSQIVNDFQKGDIAEGYSVSREKKESFPLTVTSAQKNPTAFYLCASIARDRDYGYTFGSGTRLTVV.

V gene TRBV19 combines with J gene TRBJ2-7, with D uncertain. Germline CDR1 is LNHDA and CDR2 is SQIVND (reference sequence). Trimming removed 4 bases at V and 4 bases at J, with 20 bases between. The CDR3 is made up of 16 amino acids. CDR3 loop: CASSNQQSTTEYEQYF. In nucleotides, the CDR3 is TGTGCCAGTAGTAACCAACAGTCCACGACTGAATACGAGCAGTACTTC.